The 5 T cell receptor beta chains below were found in one sample sequenced in a study of T cell responses to AZD1222 COVID-19 vaccine. Profiled with immunoSEQ multiplex PCR; TCRdb holds only in-frame clones, not every one. The sample gives about 100,000 clones, 87% of which show up once; about 2.5% is in the top ten. This sample comprised peripheral blood, obtained 28 days after the second AZD1222 dose. Receptor source: an adult who received the AZD1222 COVID-19 vaccine.

V usage is TRBV5-1 and J usage is TRBJ2-7, with TRBD2 identical over 15 bases. The trim removed 3 bases at V and 3 bases at J, leaving 1 base unmatched. Germline values: CDR1 SGHRS, CDR2 YFSETQ. The CDR3 extends over 15 amino acids. CDR3 region: CASSSGLAGGYEQYF. The CDR3 nucleotides are TGCGCCAGCAGCTCGGGACTAGCGGGAGGCTACGAGCAGTACTTC.

V and J are TRBV28 and TRBJ1-2; the D gene is possibly TRBD1 (6 bases). The germline gives CDR1 MDHEN, CDR2 SYDVKM. The V gene lost 4 bases and the J gene lost 3 bases, with 24 bases spanning the gap. CDR3 length: 18 residues. As DNA, the CDR3 is TGTGCCAGCAGTTCCTCAGCACAGGGAGGTTGGTTTGACTATGGCTACACCTTC. Translated, it gives CASSSSAQGGWFDYGYTF.

The rearrangement uses TRBV11-2 and TRBJ2-7, with a possible D match to TRBD2 (7 bases). This CDR3 is built from 15 residues. The V end was cut by 7 bases, the J end by 0 bases, with 16 bases between. Germline V lookup: CDR1 SGHAT, CDR2 FQNNGV. The CDR3 region is CASTTGGGISYEQYF. In DNA, the CDR3 is TGTGCCAGCACCACGGGGGGCGGGATCTCCTACGAGCAGTACTTC. Complete variable domain (other parts from reference TRBV11-2 and TRBJ2-7): EAGVAQSPRYKIIEKRQSVAFWCNPISGHATLYWYQQILGQGPKLLIQFQNNGVVDDSQLPKDRFSAERLKGVDSTLKIQPAKLEDSAVYLCASTTGGGISYEQYFGPGTRLTVT.

The chain couples TRBV12-3 or TRBV12-4 to TRBJ2-7; 7 nucleotides align to TRBD2. The V and J ends lost 11 bases and 4 bases, in that order; junction bases with no gene match: 5. CDR3 length: 11 residues. In DNA form, the CDR3 reads TGTGCCGGGGGGGGTGCTTACGAGCAGTACTTC. It specifies CAGGGAYEQYF.

V is TRBV3-1 (or the pseudogene TRBV3-2) and J is TRBJ2-7, with 7 bases identical to TRBD2. The CDR3 totals 14 residues. V trimming: 2 bases; J trimming: 5 bases; junction bases outside the gene matches: 6. Germline V gene sequence: CDR1 LGHDT, CDR2 YNNKEL (reference sequence). In DNA form, the CDR3 reads TGTGCCAGCAGCCAATTAGCGGGTATCGACGAGCAGTACTTC. Amino acid sequence: CASSQLAGIDEQYF.